This T cell receptor (beta chain) was found in a study of spatial heterogeneity in lung cancer. Study-wide background: Fewer alpha-chain than beta-chain sequences were consistently detected. Whole-study results and caveats: Ubiquitous, expanded tumor-derived TCRs were more frequently observed in blood at resection than at follow-up.

The time point: sample taken at primary tumor resection. Frozen PBMC, nontumor lung or tumor provided whole RNA, which was sequenced unsorted. This clonotype was recorded many times. The target antigen is unknown. This CDR3 comprises 15 residues. Per germline, CDR1 MNHEY and CDR2 SVGAGI. J gave up 5 bases and V 6 bases, and 4 bases lay outside the gene matches. Unique molecular identifiers, one per molecule, were present on every TCR cDNA molecule. TCRdb re-analysed the 5' RACE reads in MiXCR, keeping a single row per CDR3 protein. This repertoire shows about 92,000 distinct CDR3 sequences, less than 15% found once; its top ten account for 35% to 50%.

This chain links TRBV6-5 with TRBJ2-2; TRBD2 agrees at 12 bases. The receptor was isolated from a male donor with early-stage non-small cell lung cancer. The sample here was PBMCs, taken at surgery. CDR3 DNA: TGTGCCAGCAGAGGGACTAGCGGGCGAACCGGGGAGCTGTTTTTT. It specifies CASRGTSGRTGELFF.